The 25 T cell receptor beta chains given below trace back to one sample, sequenced in a study of Ad26.COV2.S vaccination and SARS-CoV-2 variants. Generated by immunoSEQ multiplex PCR, the TCRdb table keeps only in-frame clones and is missing some. The table includes about 390,000 clones, 88% detected once. As to treatment: some 20 received Ad26.COV2.S at low or high dose, single or two shots; 5 received placebo; per-sample allocation not given. Each sample was drawn 63 days after the first injection (of vaccine or placebo). The sample here was peripheral blood, taken in a trial of Ad26.COV2.S vaccine versus placebo. The receptor set was obtained from a person aged 18 to 65 who received the Ad26.COV2.S COVID-19 vaccine or a placebo.

This clone has a handful of counts. The chain employs TRBV5-1 and TRBJ1-1; D ambiguous. The V end lost 4 bases, the J end lost 6 bases, and 13 bases lay between the germline ends. This CDR3 spans 13 amino acids. From germline, CDR1 is SGHRS and CDR2 YFSETQ. The CDR3 DNA reads TGCGCCAGCAGCAGGGAAAATGAACCTGAAGCTTTCTTT. Its translation is CASSRENEPEAFF.

This chain joins TRBV11-2 and TRBJ2-7; D remains unclear. Trimming stripped 7 bases from V and 5 bases from J, with 15 bases between. Germline assignment: CDR1 SGHAT and CDR2 FQNNGV. The CDR3 is made up of 13 amino acids. CDR3: CASTGSRVNEQYF. The DNA for the CDR3 is TGTGCCAGCACGGGCAGCAGAGTAAACGAGCAGTACTTC.

The rearrangement uses TRBV2 and TRBJ1-5; perhaps TRBD1 as D (6 bases). The CDR3 has 14 amino acids. The ends were cut back, 6 bases at V and 4 bases at J, with 13 bases in the middle. Germline V gene lookup returns CDR1 SNHLY and CDR2 FYNNEI. DNA of the CDR3: TGTGCCAGCAGCAGGACAGCAGAGAATCAGCCCCAGCATTTT. Protein sequence: CASSRTAENQPQHF.

This chain links TRBV5-1 with TRBJ2-3, with 11 bases matching TRBD2. In germline, CDR1 is SGHRS, CDR2 YFSETQ. The CDR3 loop spans 18 amino acids. Trimming removed 0 bases from V and 0 bases from J; junction bases left unmatched: 6. The CDR3 bases are TGCGCCAGCAGCTTGGCGAGACTAGCGGGGACTAGCACAGATACGCAGTATTTT. It yields the protein CASSLARLAGTSTDTQYF. Full variable domain (outside the CDR3, taken from reference TRBV5-1 and TRBJ2-3): KAGVTQTPRYLIKTRGQQVTLSCSPISGHRSVSWYQQTPGQGLQFLFEYFSETQRNKGNFPGRFSGRQFSNSRSEMNVSTLELGDSALYLCASSLARLAGTSTDTQYFGPGTRLTVL.

V gene TRBV6-4 combines with J gene TRBJ2-6; tentative D call: TRBD1 (6 bases). Per germline, CDR1 MRHNA and CDR2 SNTAGT. CDR3 length: 16 residues. Trimming stripped 5 bases from V and 0 bases from J, with 11 bases between. The CDR3 protein is CASSLTGDSGANVLTF. In nucleotides, the CDR3 is TGTGCCAGCAGTTTGACAGGAGACTCTGGGGCCAACGTCCTGACTTTC.

V gene TRBV9 combines with J gene TRBJ2-1, with D hard to call. The CDR3 consists of 15 residues. The V and J ends lost 4 bases and 3 bases respectively, with 14 bases between them. The germline CDR1 and CDR2 sequences are SGDLS and YYNGEE. This CDR3 is CASSPAVGFYNEQFF. In nucleotides, the CDR3 is TGTGCCAGCAGCCCAGCAGTCGGATTCTACAATGAGCAGTTCTTC.

Notes on this clone: A much larger clone differs by one base, so this may be a read error. The chain combines TRBV5-1 with TRBJ2-2; 11 positions match TRBD1. Germline lookup yields CDR1 SGHRS and CDR2 YFSETQ. The CDR3 loop spans 15 amino acids. Germline trimming cut 4 bases from V and 6 bases from J; bases unmatched to any gene: 5. CDR3 loop: CASSPGQGGAGELFF. Here the CDR3 DNA reads TGCGCCAGCAGCCCGGGACAGGGGGGGGCCGGGGAGCTGTTTTTT.

This chain links TRBV6-2 or TRBV6-3 with TRBJ2-7, with TRBD1 matching over 7 bases. The trim removed 2 bases at V and 2 bases at J, leaving 0 bases unmatched. Germline lookup yields CDR1 MNHEY and CDR2 SVGEGT. This CDR3 is 13 amino acids long. The CDR3 sequence: CASSYTGAYEQYF. The CDR3 DNA sequence: TGTGCCAGCAGTTACACAGGGGCCTACGAGCAGTACTTC.

This clone was seen only a few times. The chain couples TRBV19 to TRBJ2-1; 9 bases fit TRBD2. V lost 1 base, J lost 5 bases, and 12 bases stayed unmatched. The CDR3 runs 18 residues. Looked up from germline, CDR1 is LNHDA and CDR2 is SQIVND (reference sequence). CDR3: CASSIVRTLAGANNEQFF. The CDR3 coding sequence is TGTGCCAGTAGTATAGTGCGAACATTAGCGGGGGCGAACAATGAGCAGTTCTTC.

A single count supports this clone. The chain has TRBV5-1 and TRBJ2-2; possibly TRBD1 or TRBD2 for D (5 bases each). The germline V gene has CDR1 SGHRS and CDR2 YFSETQ. The CDR3 has 16 amino acids. The V end was cut by 4 bases, the J end by 1 base, with 14 bases between. The CDR3 bases are TGCGCCAGCAGCCTTAGAGGGGCGGGGAACACCGGGGAGCTGTTTTTT. It yields the protein CASSLRGAGNTGELFF.

The DNA for the CDR3 is TGTGCCACCAGCAGGGACAGGGGGGGTTACAAACTGTTTTTT. It is translated as CATSRDRGGYKLFF. This chain joins TRBV15 and TRBJ1-4; 10 nucleotides align to TRBD1. The junction had 6 bases not matched to a gene; V was cut back by 3 bases and J by 11 bases. Germline CDR1 reads LNHNV; CDR2 reads YYDKDF (reference sequence). The CDR3 covers 14 residues.

The chain is built from TRBV6-5 and TRBJ2-1; no reliable D call. This CDR3 is 12 amino acids long. Trimming stripped 6 bases from V and 8 bases from J, with 11 bases between. From germline, CDR1 is MNHEY and CDR2 SVGAGI. The CDR3 loop is CASRALDDEQFF. The CDR3 coding sequence is TGTGCCAGCAGAGCCTTGGATGATGAGCAGTTCTTC.

The rearrangement uses TRBV7-8 and TRBJ2-3; 12 bases match TRBD2. With V trimmed by 7 bases and J by 5 bases, 10 bases remained unmatched. The germline V gene has CDR1 SGHVS and CDR2 FQNEAQ. The CDR3 sequence is 16 residues long. CDR3 bases: TGTGCCAGCACCCGACACCCTAGCGGGGGGGTAGATACGCAGTATTTT. Translation gives CASTRHPSGGVDTQYF.

The chain couples TRBV7-6 to TRBJ2-7; TRBD1 matches 8 bases. Losses at the gene ends were 5 bases for V and 4 bases for J; bases not matched to a gene: 7. Germline values: CDR1 SGHVS, CDR2 FNYEAQ. The length of the CDR3 is 14 residues. For the CDR3, the DNA is TGTGCCAGCAGCCCTCGACAGGGGTTATACGAGCAGTACTTC. Protein product: CASSPRQGLYEQYF.

The V call is TRBV2, the J call TRBJ2-2, with TRBD1 identical over 7 bases. Trimming removed 1 base from V and 5 bases from J; junction bases left unmatched: 7. The CDR3 length is 16 residues. Germline CDR1 reads SNHLY; CDR2 reads FYNNEI. The CDR3 spells CASSEGGGADTGELFF. In nucleotides, the CDR3 is TGTGCCAGCAGTGAAGGAGGGGGCGCGGATACCGGGGAGCTGTTTTTT.

The V gene is TRBV3-1 (or the pseudogene TRBV3-2), the J gene TRBJ2-4; 9 bases line up with TRBD2. This CDR3 has 16 residues. The V segment lost 0 bases and the J segment 8 bases; nucleotides outside the gene matches: 8. CDR1 and CDR2 (germline): LGHDT, YNNKEL (reference sequence). CDR3 coding DNA: TGTGCCAGCAGCCAAGAAGCGGCGGGACTAGCAGACATTCAGTACTTC. It encodes CASSQEAAGLADIQYF.

The chain joins TRBV2 to TRBJ2-7; D gene uncertain. This CDR3 spans 15 amino acids. Trimming shortened V by 7 bases and J by 3 bases, and 19 bases separated the two germline ends. In germline, CDR1 is SNHLY, CDR2 FYNNEI. The CDR3 coding sequence is TGTGCCAGCACCCTAAGGACGCCGCAACTCTACGAGCAGTACTTC. The encoded protein is CASTLRTPQLYEQYF.

The chain links TRBV2 to TRBJ1-1; D unresolved. Germline lookup yields CDR1 SNHLY and CDR2 FYNNEI. The ends were cut back, 0 bases at V and 3 bases at J, with 11 bases in the middle. The CDR3 runs to 15 residues. CDR3: CASSEAFLGHTEAFF. DNA for the CDR3: TGTGCCAGCAGTGAAGCGTTTTTAGGACACACTGAAGCTTTCTTT.

The V call is TRBV11-2, the J call TRBJ1-1, with 7 bases matching TRBD1. This CDR3 has 14 amino acids. V lost 4 bases to trimming and J lost 1 base; unmatched junction nucleotides: 3. Looked up from germline, CDR1 is SGHAT and CDR2 is FQNNGV. CDR3 sequence: CASSSGQQNTEAFF. The CDR3 DNA is TGTGCCAGCAGCTCGGGACAGCAGAACACTGAAGCTTTCTTT.

This clone was counted once. The chain carries TRBV7-9 and TRBJ2-3; TRBD2 matches 8 bases. Germline V gene lookup returns CDR1 SEHNR and CDR2 FQNEAQ (reference sequence). V shed 0 bases, J shed 6 bases, and the junction held 8 bases outside the gene matches. CDR3 length: 16 amino acids. The DNA of the CDR3 is TGTGCCAGCAGCTTAGCGGGCGGGGGGAACGTGGATACGCAGTATTTT. Protein: CASSLAGGGNVDTQYF.

V is TRBV10-3 and J is TRBJ2-3; D is perhaps TRBD1 (6 bases). V lost 7 bases to trimming and J lost 0 bases, with 11 bases between them. The CDR3 totals 14 residues. From germline, CDR1 is ENHRY and CDR2 SYGVKD. In DNA form, the CDR3 reads TGTGCCATCAATGGACAGACTAGCACAGATACGCAGTATTTT. Protein product: CAINGQTSTDTQYF.

J is TRBJ2-5 and V is TRBV2; TRBD2 matches at 9 bases. The germline V gene encodes CDR1 SNHLY and CDR2 FYNNEI. The CDR3 extends over 13 amino acids. Trimming cost V 7 bases and J 4 bases; bases outside gene matches: 4. The CDR3 reads CASNAGGRETQYF. For the CDR3, the DNA is TGTGCCAGCAACGCGGGGGGGCGAGAGACCCAGTACTTC.

This clone was detected once. The chain employs TRBV14 and TRBJ2-7, with D perhaps assigned TRBD1 or TRBD2 (5 bases each). Germline V gives CDR1 SGHDN, CDR2 FVKESK. The CDR3 contains 15 residues. V lost 0 bases, J lost 2 bases, and 11 bases lay in between. CDR3 residues: CASSQEAGRTYEQYF. The CDR3 coding sequence is TGTGCCAGCAGCCAAGAGGCAGGGAGAACCTACGAGCAGTACTTC. The whole variable domain, filled in from reference TRBV14 and TRBJ2-7, reads EAGVTQFPSHSVIEKGQTVTLRCDPISGHDNLYWYRRVMGKEIKFLLHFVKESKQDESGMPNNRFLAERTGGTYSTLKVQPAELEDSGVYFCASSQEAGRTYEQYFGPGTRLTVT.

The chain combines TRBV2 with TRBJ1-2, with TRBD1 matching over 8 bases. Germline V gives CDR1 SNHLY, CDR2 FYNNEI. V shed 10 bases, J shed 0 bases, and the junction held 10 bases outside the gene matches. This CDR3 spans 15 amino acids. The CDR3 loop is CATKRDRLANYGYTF. The CDR3 DNA sequence: TGTGCCACCAAGAGGGACAGGTTAGCTAACTATGGCTACACCTTC.

The chain carries TRBV6-5 and TRBJ2-7; a weak D match, TRBD1 (5 bases). V lost 8 bases to trimming and J lost 2 bases, with 19 bases between them. This CDR3 contains 15 residues. Germline CDR1 MNHEY, CDR2 SVGAGI. CDR3 sequence (DNA): TGTGCCAGCTGGTATTCAGGGTCCATTGCCTACGAGCAGTACTTC. This codes for CASWYSGSIAYEQYF.